This TCR beta chain emerged from a study of T cell changes during pregnancy in multiple sclerosis. TCRdb's copy holds only in-frame clones and misses some; the assay was immunoSEQ multiplex PCR. Altogether roughly 39,000 clones are present, about 91% being singletons, with the ten largest covering 9.5% to 13%. The CDR3 runs 13 residues. CDR1 and CDR2 (germline): SGHTA, FQGTGA. Trimming cost V 3 bases and J 3 bases, with 8 bases left between them. About this clone: Other DNA sequences in this specimen translate into the identical CDR3.

The V call is TRBV7-3, the J call TRBJ1-2; perhaps TRBD1 as D (5 bases). The specimen comprised CD8+ T cells from peripheral blood mononuclear cells, sampled after pregnancy. This clonotype was obtained from a female donor with multiple sclerosis, enrolled in a pregnancy study. This chain's CDR3 is CASSLGGDYGYTF. DNA of the CDR3: TGTGCCAGCAGCTTGGGGGGGGACTATGGCTACACCTTC.